This TCR beta chain was retrieved from a study of blood T cell repertoires in COVID-19. TCRdb's table, derived via immunoSEQ multiplex PCR, lists solely in-frame clones and lacks some. The sample lists under 300,000 clones, approximately 86% occurring once. Material for sequencing was PBMCs or T cells enriched from blood (not recorded which). The receptor comes from a woman in her 30s with acute COVID-19.

This CDR3 reads CASSFRGRAYEQFF. The CDR3 nucleotides are TGTGCCAGCAGCTTTCGCGGGAGGGCTTATGAGCAGTTCTTC. This sequence joins TRBV7-2 and TRBJ2-1; TRBD2 matches at 9 bases. The trim removed 3 bases at V and 8 bases at J, leaving 5 bases unmatched. The germline CDR1 and CDR2 sequences are SGHTA and FQGNSA. The CDR3 has 14 amino acids.